The 21 T cell receptor beta chains given below trace back to one sample, sequenced in a study of blood T cell repertoires in COVID-19 (dated by TCRdb to between 2020 and 2021). The library relied on the immunoSEQ multiplex PCR assay. Not all clones reach the TCRdb copy of this immuneACCESS table, which keeps in-frame sequences only. Checked studies attribute under half of the gap to unresolved V genes and leave the rest unexplained. The sample records 180,000 or so clones, 85% of which are singletons. Roughly 6.2% of the sample is held by the ten biggest clonotypes. Sequencing was carried out using PBMCs or T cells enriched from blood (not recorded which). These receptors were collected from a man aged 40-50 years who had recovered from COVID-19.

The rearrangement uses TRBV15 and TRBJ2-1, with TRBD2 identical over 10 bases. The CDR3 runs 15 residues. Germline CDR1 and CDR2: LNHNV and YYDKDF (reference sequence). V shed 1 base, J shed 10 bases, and the junction held 7 bases outside the gene matches. The CDR3 spells CATSRVWTSGGEQFF. DNA of the CDR3: TGTGCCACCAGCAGAGTTTGGACTAGCGGCGGCGAGCAGTTCTTC.

The CDR3 spells CAITPGLAGGPNNDLGTQYF. Here the CDR3 DNA reads TGTGCCATTACCCCGGGACTAGCGGGAGGGCCAAATAACGATCTGGGGACGCAGTATTTT. The chain links TRBV10-3 to TRBJ2-3; 16 nucleotides agree with TRBD2. The CDR3 consists of 20 residues. Germline loops: CDR1 ENHRY, CDR2 SYGVKD. Trimming at V came to 9 bases and at J to 9 bases, leaving 24 bases not matched to a gene.

In nucleotides, the CDR3 is TGTGCCAGCACTCCGAGTCTCCGAGTCTATGGCTACACCTTC. Protein: CASTPSLRVYGYTF. The rearrangement joins TRBV28 to TRBJ1-2, with D uncertain. Germline V lookup: CDR1 MDHEN, CDR2 SYDVKM. Deletions cut 7 bases from V and 4 bases from J, with 16 bases between. The CDR3 contains 14 residues.

V gene TRBV27 combines with J gene TRBJ2-3, with D hard to call. The CDR3 spans 15 residues. V was trimmed by 4 bases and J by 2 bases, leaving 13 bases between them. CDR1 is MNHEY, CDR2 SMNVEV, per germline (reference sequence). The CDR3 loop reads CASSYAAGYTDTQYF. DNA of the CDR3: TGTGCCAGCAGTTACGCCGCAGGATACACAGATACGCAGTATTTT.

The chain links TRBV5-1 to TRBJ2-6; weak D call: TRBD1 (7 bases). The CDR3 totals 18 residues. The germline CDR1 and CDR2 sequences are SGHRS and YFSETQ. Trimming removed 4 bases at V and 2 bases at J, with 19 bases between. The chain's CDR3 is CASSPFTGEEAGANVLTF. In DNA, the CDR3 is TGCGCCAGCAGCCCTTTTACAGGGGAGGAGGCTGGGGCCAACGTCCTGACTTTC.

The chain employs TRBV27 and TRBJ1-5; maybe TRBD1 (6 bases). This CDR3 is built from 16 residues. Germline CDR1 and CDR2: MNHEY and SMNVEV (reference sequence). Trimming shortened V by 2 bases and J by 3 bases, and 14 bases separated the two germline ends. The CDR3 DNA reads as TGTGCCAGCAGTTTACGGGGGGCCGGGCCCAATCAGCCCCAGCATTTT. This encodes CASSLRGAGPNQPQHF.

In its sample, this clone was seen a few times. J is TRBJ2-6 and V is TRBV6-4; no definite D call. In germline, CDR1 is MRHNA, CDR2 SNTAGT. V was clipped by 4 bases and J by 2 bases, with 6 bases between them. This CDR3 region has 14 residues. Written as DNA, the CDR3 is TGTGCCAGCAGTGCTGGAGCTGGGGCCAACGTCCTGACTTTC. Encoded protein: CASSAGAGANVLTF.

The J gene is TRBJ1-1, the V gene TRBV4-2, with TRBD1 identical over 12 bases. V shed 4 bases and J 4 bases; nucleotides not matched to a gene: 7. The CDR3 contains 16 residues. Germline CDR1 LGHNA, CDR2 YNFKEQ. CDR3 bases: TGTGCCAGCAGCCCCTTGGGGGACAGGGGGCTCACTGAAGCTTTCTTT. This gives the protein CASSPLGDRGLTEAFF.

The rearrangement links TRBV18 to TRBJ1-1; 8 nucleotides match TRBD1. The CDR3 length is 18 residues. From germline, CDR1 is KGHSH and CDR2 LQKENI. With 3 bases clipped from V and 5 bases from J, the junction kept 17 bases outside the gene matches. CDR3 nucleotides: TGTGCCAGCTCACCCAAAATGGTCGACAGGGGAAGAGGGACTGAAGCTTTCTTT. Encoded protein: CASSPKMVDRGRGTEAFF.

V and J are TRBV19 and TRBJ1-5; 7 bases fit TRBD1. CDR1 LNHDA and CDR2 SQIVND come from the germline V gene (reference sequence). The CDR3 has 17 residues. V shed 5 bases and J 3 bases; nucleotides not matched to a gene: 13. CDR3 in amino acids: CASSPYTGTALNQPQHF. CDR3 DNA sequence: TGTGCCAGTAGTCCCTACACCGGGACAGCACTCAATCAGCCCCAGCATTTT. The full variable domain, rest sourced from reference TRBV19 and TRBJ1-5, is DGGITQSPKYLFRKEGQNVTLSCEQNLNHDAMYWYRQDPGQGLRLIYYSQIVNDFQKGDIAEGYSVSREKKESFPLTVTSAQKNPTAFYLCASSPYTGTALNQPQHFGDGTRLSIL.

The rearrangement links TRBV5-3 to TRBJ1-3; D is possibly TRBD1 (5 bases). TRBV5-3 is treated as an ORF (open reading frame) with a function not yet certain. CDR3 length: 21 amino acids. Trimming left V 5 bases short and J 0 bases short, with 30 bases between. The DNA of the CDR3 is TGTGCCAGAAGAATTAACTTCGCATCTCAGGGATTATTCTTCTCTGGAAACACCATATATTTT. As protein: CARRINFASQGLFFSGNTIYF.

This chain joins TRBV11-3 and TRBJ2-5; 10 bases fit TRBD2. Germline assignment: CDR1 SGHNT and CDR2 YENEEA. This CDR3 has 15 residues. J gave up 3 bases and V 1 base, and 2 bases lay outside the gene matches. CDR3 protein: CASSLGLAGEETQYF. The CDR3 nucleotides are TGTGCCAGCAGCTTAGGCCTAGCGGGGGAAGAGACCCAGTACTTC.

V gene TRBV29-1 combines with J gene TRBJ1-4; 7 positions agree with TRBD1. This CDR3 is built from 12 residues. Germline CDR1 and CDR2: SQVTM and ANQGSEA. V was pared by 7 bases and J by 6 bases, with 5 bases of the junction left unmatched. The CDR3 loop reads CSATGDDEKLFF. CDR3 DNA sequence: TGCAGCGCTACAGGGGATGATGAAAAACTGTTTTTT. Full variable domain (rest looked up from reference TRBV29-1 and TRBJ1-4): SAVISQKPSRDICQRGTSLTIQCQVDSQVTMMFWYRQQPGQSLTLIATANQGSEATYESGFVIDKFPISRPNLTFSTLTVSNMSPEDSSIYLCSATGDDEKLFFGSGTQLSVL.

The J gene is TRBJ1-2, the V gene TRBV9; 7 bases are a match to TRBD1. CDR3 length: 14 residues. From germline, CDR1 is SGDLS and CDR2 YYNGEE. J was trimmed by 6 bases and V by 3 bases; bases with no gene match: 8. This CDR3 reads CASSAGQRTNGYTF. The CDR3 bases are TGTGCCAGCAGCGCGGGACAGAGGACTAATGGCTACACCTTC.

This sequence joins TRBV12-3 or TRBV12-4 and TRBJ1-1; D gene uncertain. Trimming removed 3 bases from V and 1 base from J, with 6 bases in between. The CDR3 totals 13 residues. The CDR3 nucleotides read TGTGCCAGCAGTTTCTCAGGGAACACTGAAGCTTTCTTT. It translates to CASSFSGNTEAFF.

V usage is TRBV19 and J usage is TRBJ1-6; 7 bases agree with TRBD1. Germline trimming cut 6 bases from V and 7 bases from J; bases unmatched to any gene: 6. Germline values: CDR1 LNHDA, CDR2 SQIVND (reference sequence). This CDR3 contains 14 residues. For the CDR3, the DNA is TGTGCCAGTAGCCCGGGACAGAGCAATTCACCCCTCCACTTT. It is translated as CASSPGQSNSPLHF.

This sequence joins TRBV30 and TRBJ1-6; 12 nucleotides line up with TRBD1. The ends lost 1 base at V and 8 bases at J; junction bases unmatched: 3. Germline V CDR1 and CDR2: GTSNPN, SVGIG (reference sequence). The CDR3 runs 15 residues. The CDR3 region is CAWSGWDRGHSPLHF. CDR3 nucleotide sequence: TGTGCCTGGAGTGGGTGGGACAGGGGGCATTCACCCCTCCACTTT.

The rearrangement joins TRBV25-1 to TRBJ1-2; tentative D call: TRBD1 (5 bases). The V gene's germline CDR1 is MGHDK and CDR2 SYGVNS. The CDR3 runs to 13 residues. Deletions cut 5 bases from V and 5 bases from J, with 12 bases between. For the CDR3, the DNA is TGTGCCAGCAGTCCGAAGGCAGGGTATGGCTACACCTTC. This codes for CASSPKAGYGYTF.

The rearrangement joins TRBV6-5 to TRBJ2-1; 16 bases line up with TRBD2. The V and J ends lost 6 bases and 9 bases, in that order; junction bases with no gene match: 5. The germline V gene encodes CDR1 MNHEY and CDR2 SVGAGI. The CDR3 has 15 residues. The CDR3 protein is CASSLGLAGGGEQFF. The CDR3 DNA follows: TGTGCCAGCAGCTTGGGACTAGCGGGAGGGGGTGAGCAGTTCTTC.

The V call is TRBV24-1, the J call TRBJ2-2; 9 nucleotides agree with TRBD1. The germline V gene encodes CDR1 KGHDR and CDR2 SFDVKD. Trimming at V came to 4 bases and at J to 7 bases, leaving 3 bases not matched to a gene. The CDR3 is made up of 14 amino acids. The CDR3 here is CATSETGGSGELFF. The DNA for the CDR3 is TGTGCCACCAGTGAAACAGGGGGCAGCGGGGAGCTGTTTTTT.

The CDR3 DNA reads as TGCAGCGTTGAAGTCAGGGTTGGTGGGGAGCAGTACTTC. Protein product: CSVEVRVGGEQYF. The V call is TRBV29-1, the J call TRBJ2-7; TRBD1 is a possible D gene (5 bases). Trimming left V 1 base short and J 7 bases short, with 14 bases between. Per germline, CDR1 SQVTM and CDR2 ANQGSEA. CDR3 size: 13 residues.